This T cell receptor (beta chain) was profiled in a study of T-cell memory formation after mild COVID-19. Trimming pared 2 bases from V and 3 bases from J, leaving 10 bases between. Germline CDR1 reads SEHNR; CDR2 reads FQNEAQ (reference sequence). The CDR3 is 14 residues long. This clonotype was counted a few times. TCRdb redid the calling of the 5' RACE reads with MiXCR, one entry per CDR3 protein. The sample comprises about 270,000 distinct CDR3 sequences, roughly 18% of which are singletons, and under 25% rests with the top ten. This chain connects TRBV7-9 to TRBJ2-5; D gene ambiguous. The specimen was PBMCs or a T cell subset sorted from them (not recorded which). This clonotype was sampled from a man aged 18 to 29 who had mild COVID-19 (a few samples of this study predate the infection). Cell type and time point are not known. Here the CDR3 reads CASSLSQAEETQYF. The CDR3 nucleotides read TGTGCCAGCAGCTTAAGTCAGGCGGAAGAGACCCAGTACTTC.